Shown below are 18 T cell receptor beta chains from a single sample sequenced in a study of human T cells and chemical hapten exposure. TCRdb re-analysed the 5' RACE reads in MiXCR, keeping a single row per CDR3 protein. Counted here are 150,000 or so distinct CDR3 sequences, approximately 4% occurring once; the ten biggest clones make up 1.2% to 1.5%. The authors' total RNA extraction used unfractionated whole blood. The receptors originated from a female donor in good health.

This clonotype was recorded at least ten times. This CDR3 reads CASPQDGSGARLLHTQYF. The CDR3 nucleotides read TGTGCCAGCCCTCAAGATGGATCGGGGGCCCGGCTTTTACATACGCAGTATTTT. The chain has TRBV2 and TRBJ2-3; D may correspond to TRBD1 or TRBD2 (6 bases each). CDR1 is SNHLY and CDR2 is FYNNEI in the germline V gene. Trimming stripped 8 bases from V and 7 bases from J, with 31 bases between. CDR3 size: 18 residues.

This clonotype was seen more than once but under ten times. V is TRBV20-1 and J is TRBJ2-3; 8 bases are shared with TRBD2. The CDR3 has 15 residues. Germline CDR1 and CDR2: DFQATT and SNEGSKA (reference sequence). The V and J ends lost 0 bases and 4 bases, in that order; junction bases with no gene match: 6. The CDR3 region is CSARESSGFPDTQYF. The DNA for the CDR3 is TGCAGTGCTAGAGAGTCTAGCGGGTTTCCAGATACGCAGTATTTT.

This clonotype was found a few times. The chain has TRBV5-5 and TRBJ2-5; D is unclear. Trimming took 0 bases from V and 6 from J, leaving 12 bases between them. Germline assignment: CDR1 SGHKS and CDR2 YYEKEE (reference sequence). The CDR3 consists of 14 residues. The CDR3 is CASSLASLPQTQYF. In nucleotides, the CDR3 is TGTGCCAGCAGCTTGGCTAGTCTCCCGCAGACCCAGTACTTC.

The table lists this clonotype with many counts. The chain has TRBV6-5 and TRBJ1-3, with D uncertain. V lost 2 bases and J 3 bases, leaving 14 bases between the germline ends. From germline, CDR1 is MNHEY and CDR2 SVGAGI. The CDR3 has 16 residues. In DNA form, the CDR3 reads TGTGCCAGCAGTTACGGTCAGCCCGGGAATGGAAACACCATATATTTT. Its protein product is CASSYGQPGNGNTIYF.

This clonotype was found a few times. V and J are TRBV7-2 and TRBJ2-7; D remains unclear. V was cut by 1 base and J by 3 bases, with 10 bases left in between. CDR3 length: 14 residues. The germline gives CDR1 SGHTA, CDR2 FQGNSA. Written as DNA, the CDR3 is TGTGCCAGCAGCTTAGTAGGGCCTTTCTACGAGCAGTACTTC. Protein product: CASSLVGPFYEQYF.

This clonotype has ten or more counts. The V call is TRBV20-1, the J call TRBJ2-6; the match to TRBD1 covers 8 bases. CDR1 is DFQATT, CDR2 SNEGSKA, per germline (reference sequence). The CDR3 extends over 14 amino acids. V gave up 4 bases and J gave up 2 bases; unmatched junction bases: 1. The CDR3 bases are TGCAGTGCTACGACAGGGGCTGGGGCCAACGTCCTGACTTTC. Translated, it gives CSATTGAGANVLTF.

On this clonotype itself: A read error may explain this, as a much larger clone is one base away. The V gene is TRBV25-1, the J gene TRBJ1-5; D not certain. The V and J ends lost 7 bases and 7 bases respectively, with 17 bases between them. From germline, CDR1 is MGHDK and CDR2 SYGVNS. The CDR3 spans 14 residues. The CDR3 coding sequence is TGTGCCAGCACCCCCACACGAGGGTTCCAGCCCCAGCATTTT. Its translation: CASTPTRGFQPQHF.

This clonotype was seen repeatedly, ten times or more. The chain couples TRBV19 to TRBJ1-6; D may be TRBD1 (6 bases). The CDR3 sequence is 14 residues long. Germline V gene sequence: CDR1 LNHDA, CDR2 SQIVND (reference sequence). V was clipped by 4 bases and J by 8 bases, with 12 bases between them. The CDR3: CASSNDRWDSPLHF. Here the CDR3 DNA reads TGTGCCAGTAGTAACGACAGGTGGGATTCACCCCTCCACTTT.

At least ten counts were recorded for this clonotype. The chain carries TRBV24-1 and TRBJ2-3, with 8 bases lining up with TRBD1. Trimming cost V 3 bases and J 2 bases; bases outside gene matches: 3. In germline, CDR1 is KGHDR, CDR2 SFDVKD. This CDR3 region has 15 residues. CDR3 bases: TGTGCCACCAGTGATACCAGGGGGCCCACAGATACGCAGTATTTT. Translated, it gives CATSDTRGPTDTQYF.

This clonotype was seen many times. The J gene is TRBJ2-2, the V gene TRBV24-1; the D gene could be TRBD1 or TRBD2 (5 bases each). The CDR3 covers 16 residues. The V gene lost 11 bases and the J gene lost 6 bases, with 24 bases spanning the gap. In germline, CDR1 is KGHDR, CDR2 SFDVKD. The CDR3 sequence: CAIMAPGARDAGELFF. CDR3 sequence (DNA): TGTGCCATCATGGCGCCCGGGGCGAGGGATGCCGGGGAGCTGTTTTTT.

The sample holds many counts of this clonotype. This chain joins TRBV6-2 or TRBV6-3 and TRBJ2-7; D may be TRBD2 (5 bases). CDR3 length equals 11 residues. The germline gives CDR1 MNHEY, CDR2 SVGEGT. The V and J ends lost 5 bases and 5 bases respectively, with 7 bases between them. The CDR3 sequence: CASSRTDEQYF. Written as DNA, the CDR3 is TGTGCCAGCAGTCGGACTGACGAGCAGTACTTC.

This clonotype was picked up a small number of times. The V and J genes are TRBV29-1 and TRBJ1-1; D might be TRBD1 (5 bases). Germline V CDR1 and CDR2: SQVTM, ANQGSEA. CDR3 length: 15 residues. V was clipped by 7 bases and J by 10 bases, with 28 bases between them. DNA for the CDR3: TGCAGCGCCAGAGGCCGACAGATAGAAGAGGAGTCAGCTTTCTTT. It codes for CSARGRQIEEESAFF.

This clonotype came up many times. For the CDR3, the DNA is TGTGCCTGGCGTTCAAGGGGAGATCAGCCCCAGCATTTT. The encoded protein is CAWRSRGDQPQHF. The V gene is TRBV30, the J gene TRBJ1-5; tentatively, D is TRBD1 (5 bases). The V and J ends lost 5 bases and 5 bases respectively, with 13 bases between them. The length of the CDR3 is 13 residues. CDR1 GTSNPN and CDR2 SVGIG come from the germline V gene (reference sequence).

This clonotype occurred many times. The rearrangement links TRBV14 to TRBJ2-3, with D unresolved. The CDR3 length is 14 residues. Per the germline V gene, CDR1 is SGHDN and CDR2 is FVKESK. The ends were cut back, 1 base at V and 3 bases at J, with 8 bases in the middle. The CDR3 protein is CASSQVSGTDTQYF. The CDR3 DNA sequence: TGTGCCAGCAGCCAAGTGTCGGGTACAGATACGCAGTATTTT.

This clonotype was seen many times. The V gene is TRBV7-2, the J gene TRBJ2-7; D is unclear. Germline assignment: CDR1 SGHTA and CDR2 FQGNSA. V lost 5 bases and J lost 2, with 13 bases in between. The CDR3 length is 14 residues. In nucleotides, the CDR3 is TGTGCCAGCAGCCGTTCGATCCCCCCCTACGAGCAGTACTTC. Its translation is CASSRSIPPYEQYF.

The sample holds many counts of this clonotype. V is TRBV12-3 or TRBV12-4 and J is TRBJ2-2; 7 bases agree with TRBD2. CDR3 size: 16 residues. V shed 2 bases and J 1 base; nucleotides not matched to a gene: 4. The CDR3, as DNA: TGTGCCAGCAGTTTACGGCTAGCGGAGAACACCGGGGAGCTGTTTTTT. This encodes CASSLRLAENTGELFF.

This clonotype was recorded a few times. The V gene is TRBV5-4, the J gene TRBJ2-5, with 11 nucleotides matching TRBD2. The V gene's germline CDR1 is SGHNT and CDR2 YYREEE (reference sequence). The CDR3 has 16 residues. Losses at the gene ends were 1 base for V and 1 base for J; bases not matched to a gene: 3. CDR3 coding DNA: TGTGCCAGCAGCTTGCCACTAGCGGGGGCCCAAGAGACCCAGTACTTC. Translating gives CASSLPLAGAQETQYF.

The chain couples TRBV5-6 to TRBJ1-6, with TRBD1 matching 7 bases. Germline trimming cut 3 bases from V and 9 bases from J; bases unmatched to any gene: 15. The CDR3 loop spans 17 amino acids. CDR1 and CDR2 (germline): SGHDT, YYEEEE. The DNA for the CDR3 is TGTGCCAGCAGCTCGCGACAGGGAGCATTAGAAGGTTCACCCCTCCACTTT. Protein sequence: CASSSRQGALEGSPLHF.